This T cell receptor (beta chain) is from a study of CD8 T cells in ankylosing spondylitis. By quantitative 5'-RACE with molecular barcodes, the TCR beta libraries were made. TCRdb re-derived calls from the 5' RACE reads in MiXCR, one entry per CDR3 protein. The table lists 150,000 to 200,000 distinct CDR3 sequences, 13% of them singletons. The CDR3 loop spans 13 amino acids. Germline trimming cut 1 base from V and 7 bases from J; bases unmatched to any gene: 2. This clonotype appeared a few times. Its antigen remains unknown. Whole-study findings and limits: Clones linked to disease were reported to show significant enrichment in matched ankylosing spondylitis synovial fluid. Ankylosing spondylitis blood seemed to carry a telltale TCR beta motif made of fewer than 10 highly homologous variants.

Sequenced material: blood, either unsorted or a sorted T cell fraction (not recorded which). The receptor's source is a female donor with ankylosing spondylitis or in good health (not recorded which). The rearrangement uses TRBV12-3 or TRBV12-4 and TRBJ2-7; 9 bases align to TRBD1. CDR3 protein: CASSLGGTGEQYF. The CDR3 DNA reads TGTGCCAGCAGTTTAGGTGGGACAGGGGAGCAGTACTTC.